Below are 5 T cell receptor beta chains sequenced from a single sample in a study of beta chain features in type 1 diabetes. Expressed TCRB transcripts were sequenced because the entire RNA isolate underwent reverse transcription. Sequencing was performed with immunoSEQ multiplex PCR; in TCRdb, only in-frame clones are kept and a portion is missing. The sample includes around 300,000 clones, around 13% of them seen just once. Sequencing was carried out using central memory CD4+ T cells from blood. The source of these receptors is a man younger than 45 in good health.

This clone was observed a handful of times. The chain links TRBV25-1 to TRBJ1-3, with D unresolved. The CDR3 totals 14 residues. The germline V and J ends were trimmed by 3 bases and 0 bases, with 6 bases remaining between them. CDR1 and CDR2 (germline): MGHDK, SYGVNS. The CDR3, as DNA: TGTGCCAGCAGTGAGGTCCACTCTGGAAACACCATATATTTT. Its protein is CASSEVHSGNTIYF.

This clone has ten or more counts. The chain combines TRBV18 with TRBJ1-5; unclear D gene. CDR3 size: 13 residues. Trimming took off 5 bases at V and 1 base at J, with 6 bases between the two ends. Germline values: CDR1 KGHSH, CDR2 LQKENI. DNA for the CDR3: TGTGCCAGCTCATCGGGGAGCAATCAGCCCCAGCATTTT. Its protein is CASSSGSNQPQHF.

This clone has just a few counts. The chain carries TRBV7-8 and TRBJ2-1, with no clear D. Trimming shortened V by 5 bases and J by 6 bases, and 8 bases separated the two germline ends. CDR3 length: 12 amino acids. Germline CDR1 SGHVS, CDR2 FQNEAQ. The CDR3 DNA follows: TGTGCCAGCAGCCCTACGTCCAATGAGCAGTTCTTC. Translation: CASSPTSNEQFF.

This clone has only a few counts. This rearrangement joins TRBV7-9 to TRBJ2-3, with a possible D match to TRBD1 (6 bases). Germline V gene sequence: CDR1 SEHNR, CDR2 FQNEAQ (reference sequence). The CDR3 contains 13 residues. V was clipped by 8 bases and J by 4 bases, with 13 bases between them. The CDR3: CASVKGGSDTQYF. CDR3 nucleotides: TGTGCCAGCGTCAAAGGGGGATCAGATACGCAGTATTTT.

In this sample, this clone turned up a few times. The chain recombines TRBV10-3 with TRBJ2-5; the match to TRBD2 covers 8 bases. With 8 bases clipped from V and 5 bases from J, the junction kept 7 bases outside the gene matches. Per germline, CDR1 ENHRY and CDR2 SYGVKD. The CDR3 has 13 amino acids. CDR3 nucleotides: TGTGCCATCGGGCGGGAGGCCGGGGAGACCCAGTACTTC. Translation: CAIGREAGETQYF.